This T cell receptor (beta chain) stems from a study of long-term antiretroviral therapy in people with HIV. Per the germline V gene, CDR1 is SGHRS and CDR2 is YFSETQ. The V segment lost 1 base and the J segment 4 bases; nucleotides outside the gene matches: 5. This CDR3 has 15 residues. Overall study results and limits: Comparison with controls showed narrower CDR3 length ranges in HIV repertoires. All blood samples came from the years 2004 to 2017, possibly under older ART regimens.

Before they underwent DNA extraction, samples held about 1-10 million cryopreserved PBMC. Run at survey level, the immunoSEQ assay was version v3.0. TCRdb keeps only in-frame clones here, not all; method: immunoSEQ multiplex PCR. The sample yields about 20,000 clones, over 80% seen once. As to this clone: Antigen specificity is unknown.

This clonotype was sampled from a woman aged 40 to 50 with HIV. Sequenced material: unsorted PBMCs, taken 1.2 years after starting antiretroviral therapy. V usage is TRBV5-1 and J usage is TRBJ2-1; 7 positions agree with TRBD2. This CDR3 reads CASSLLAGGYNEQFF. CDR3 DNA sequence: TGCGCCAGCAGCTTGTTAGCGGGTGGGTACAATGAGCAGTTCTTC.